A single sample is the source of the 15 T cell receptor beta chains below, sequenced in a study of regulatory T cells in long-lasting Graves disease. Noted time point: newly diagnosed GD, antithyroid drugs for less than 3 months. The TCR library was prepared using RNA isolated from PBMCs. Library construction for TCR beta used iRepertoire HTBI primers and Arm-PCR of CDR3 regions. TCRdb called the multiplex PCR reads again in MiXCR, with one record for every CDR3 protein. This repertoire shows more than 350,000 distinct CDR3 sequences, 14% to 15% found once; its top ten account for 16%. These data are also associated with another study on T cells in Graves' hyperthyroidism and ophthalmopathy.

Material: peripheral blood mononuclear cells (PBMCs), obtained at new diagnosis, from a patient treated with antithyroid drugs. The receptors shown here come from a woman aged 30 to 39 with Graves disease.

In this sample, this clonotype turned up many times. The rearrangement uses TRBV7-9 and TRBJ2-4, with TRBD1 matching over 7 bases. Trimming cost V 2 bases and J 1 base; bases outside gene matches: 5. The CDR3 sequence is 16 residues long. Germline assignment: CDR1 SEHNR and CDR2 FQNEAQ (reference sequence). CDR3 sequence reads: CASSLTTGWAKNIQYF. DNA of the CDR3: TGTGCCAGCAGCTTAACGACAGGGTGGGCCAAAAACATTCAGTACTTC.

V is TRBV9 and J is TRBJ1-5; TRBD1 might be the D (5 bases). The V gene lost 1 base and the J gene lost 4 bases, with 12 bases spanning the gap. The V gene's germline CDR1 is SGDLS and CDR2 YYNGEE. The CDR3 has 15 amino acids. For the CDR3, the DNA is TGTGCCAGCAGCGTACGAGGGGAGGTGAATCAGCCCCAGCATTTT. This sequence encodes CASSVRGEVNQPQHF.

For this clonotype: A much larger clone differs from this one at a single base, so this may be a read error. This rearrangement joins TRBV3-1 to TRBJ1-4; the D is unclear. Germline V gene lookup returns CDR1 LGHDT and CDR2 YNNKEL (reference sequence). The CDR3 consists of 15 residues. The ends were cut back, 4 bases at V and 10 bases at J, with 19 bases in the middle. The CDR3 spells CASSPGSYDDGKLFF. The CDR3 nucleotides read TGTGCCAGCAGCCCTGGTTCCTATGATGACGGAAAACTGTTTTTT.

As for this clonotype: A read error may be the cause here, since a much bigger clone is one base away. V is TRBV12-3 or TRBV12-4 and J is TRBJ2-1; 7 bases match TRBD1. The CDR3 covers 15 residues. After removal of 8 bases from V and 7 bases from J, the junction contained 14 bases not matched to a gene. CDR3 loop: CASAIRGGAGNEQFF. In DNA, the CDR3 is TGTGCCAGCGCGATCCGAGGGGGCGCAGGTAATGAGCAGTTCTTC.

The table lists this clonotype with many counts. The genes are TRBV5-6 and TRBJ1-2; possible D gene TRBD1, 6 bases. Germline assignment: CDR1 SGHDT and CDR2 YYEEEE. The CDR3 covers 17 residues. V shed 4 bases and J shed 3 bases, with 22 bases lying between them. CDR3 nucleotide sequence: TGTGCCAGCAGCGCACCTGTGGGTTGGGACAAAGACTATGGCTACACCTTC. Protein: CASSAPVGWDKDYGYTF.

This clonotype occurred many times. The chain couples TRBV7-8 to TRBJ2-7; 9 bases map to TRBD1. The trim removed 5 bases at V and 0 bases at J, leaving 8 bases unmatched. The CDR3 spans 16 residues. Germline lookup yields CDR1 SGHVS and CDR2 FQNEAQ. This chain's CDR3 is CASSTTGTGSSYEQYF. The CDR3 DNA reads TGTGCCAGCAGCACGACCGGGACAGGGAGCTCCTACGAGCAGTACTTC.

In the case of this clonotype: Mismatch with germline at one junction end may stem from a read error. CDR3 sequence reads: CASSVGQGGYGQYF. CDR3 nucleotide sequence: TGTGCCAGTAGTGTTGGCCAGGGCGGCTACGGGCAGTACTTC. The rearrangement joins TRBV19 to TRBJ2-7, with D perhaps matching TRBD1 (5 bases). The length of the CDR3 is 14 residues. Germline CDR1 reads LNHDA; CDR2 reads SQIVND (reference sequence).

In its sample, this clonotype was seen many times. The chain is built from TRBV6-1 and TRBJ1-1, with D maybe TRBD1 (6 bases). The CDR3 contains 14 residues. V was pared by 1 base and J by 5 bases, with 11 bases between. Germline-derived CDR1 and CDR2 are MNHNS and SASEGT. CDR3 amino acids: CASSEGTGRTEAFF. In nucleotides, the CDR3 is TGTGCCAGCAGTGAAGGAACAGGGAGGACTGAAGCTTTCTTT.

The chain carries TRBV10-3 and TRBJ2-1; 7 bases are a match to TRBD2. Germline CDR1 and CDR2: ENHRY and SYGVKD. CDR3 length equals 15 residues. Germline trimming cut 2 bases from V and 9 bases from J; bases unmatched to any gene: 10. CDR3: CAISEGQRGLGEQFF. DNA of the CDR3: TGTGCCATCAGTGAGGGCCAGCGGGGCCTCGGTGAGCAGTTCTTC.

V usage is TRBV5-6 and J usage is TRBJ1-2; 7 bases match TRBD1. The CDR3 is 14 amino acids. V was clipped by 5 bases and J by 7 bases; unmatched bases: 11. Germline V lookup: CDR1 SGHDT, CDR2 YYEEEE. The CDR3 sequence is CASRPTGVVGGYTF. In DNA, the CDR3 is TGTGCCAGCAGACCTACAGGGGTGGTAGGTGGCTACACCTTC.

This clonotype was seen repeatedly, ten times or more. V gene TRBV28 combines with J gene TRBJ2-1; perhaps TRBD2 as D (5 bases). V lost 6 bases, J lost 9 bases, and 12 bases lay in between. Germline V gives CDR1 MDHEN, CDR2 SYDVKM. CDR3 length: 12 amino acids. The chain's CDR3 is CASSLGRGEQFF. The CDR3, as DNA: TGTGCCAGCAGCTTAGGACGGGGTGAGCAGTTCTTC. Full variable domain (rest looked up from reference TRBV28 and TRBJ2-1): DVKVTQSSRYLVKRTGEKVFLECVQDMDHENMFWYRQDPGLGLRLIYFSYDVKMKEKGDIPEGYSVSREKKERFSLILESASTNQTSMYLCASSLGRGEQFFGPGTRLTVL.

The table lists this clonotype with a few counts. This rearrangement joins TRBV29-1 to TRBJ2-7, with D unresolved. Germline lookup yields CDR1 SQVTM and CDR2 ANQGSEA. Trimming took off 0 bases at V and 1 base at J, with 10 bases between the two ends. CDR3 size: 14 residues. The CDR3 is CSVEDGWGSYEQYF. CDR3 DNA sequence: TGCAGCGTTGAAGATGGCTGGGGATCCTACGAGCAGTACTTC.

The chain has TRBV11-1 and TRBJ2-2; no clear D gene. The V end was cut by 2 bases, the J end by 0 bases, with 4 bases between. CDR3 length: 14 residues. Germline V gene sequence: CDR1 SGHAT, CDR2 FQDESV (reference sequence). In nucleotides, the CDR3 is TGTGCCAGCAGCTTACAGTCGAACACCGGGGAGCTGTTTTTT. Its protein product is CASSLQSNTGELFF.

There are many counts of this clonotype. V usage is TRBV7-9 and J usage is TRBJ2-1; D is unclear. V dropped 2 bases and J dropped 10 bases, with 3 bases sitting between them. This CDR3 contains 10 residues. Germline V gene lookup returns CDR1 SEHNR and CDR2 FQNEAQ (reference sequence). The CDR3: CASSLFEQFF. CDR3 nucleotide sequence: TGTGCCAGCAGCTTATTCGAGCAGTTCTTC.

The table lists this clonotype with a count of one. The chain has TRBV20-1 and TRBJ1-4; D is uncertain. V lost 6 bases, J lost 4 bases, and 15 bases lay in between. Per germline, CDR1 DFQATT and CDR2 SNEGSKA (reference sequence). The CDR3 spans 14 residues. CDR3 in DNA: TGCAGTGCCAAAATGAGGTCTTGTAATGAAAAACTGTTTTTT. Its translation: CSAKMRSCNEKLFF.